This record covers a single TCR beta chain. The study recruited exposed participants who had met a COVID-19 case within 2 weeks before entry. Original processing methods: Estimation of nucleated cell counts was performed using reference gene primer amplification. Profiling relied on immunoSEQ multiplex PCR, and the TCRdb table lists in-frame clones only, not all of them. V, J and clone size are those of that table, while D and trimming were read from the DNA. The repertoire consists of 400,000 to 500,000 clones, with about 88% occurring once and the leading ten covering about 1.5%. The CDR3 consists of 15 residues. V was clipped by 4 bases and J by 4 bases; unmatched bases: 4. Germline values: CDR1 SGDLS, CDR2 YYNGEE. The data originate from a study of blood T cell repertoires in COVID-19.

This sequence originates from a woman younger than 35 who had been exposed to COVID-19. Sequenced sample: PBMCs or T cells enriched from blood (not recorded which). This chain joins TRBV9 and TRBJ2-1; 11 nucleotides line up with TRBD2. The chain's CDR3 is CASSLGTSGYNEQFF. For the CDR3, the DNA is TGTGCCAGCAGCCTAGGGACTAGCGGTTACAATGAGCAGTTCTTC.